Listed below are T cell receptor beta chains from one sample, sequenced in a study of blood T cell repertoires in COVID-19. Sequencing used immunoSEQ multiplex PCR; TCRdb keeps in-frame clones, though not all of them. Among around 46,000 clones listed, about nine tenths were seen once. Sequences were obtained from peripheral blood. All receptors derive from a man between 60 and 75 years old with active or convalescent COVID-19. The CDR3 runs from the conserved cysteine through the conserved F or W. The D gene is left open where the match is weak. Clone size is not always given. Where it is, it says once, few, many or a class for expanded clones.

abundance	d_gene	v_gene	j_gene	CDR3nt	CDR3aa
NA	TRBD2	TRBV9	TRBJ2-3	TGTGCCAGCAGCGTAGGAGCGGGGGGGGGCCCAGATACGCAGTATTTT	CASSVGAGGGPDTQYF
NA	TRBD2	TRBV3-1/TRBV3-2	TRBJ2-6	TGTGCCAGCAGCGCGGCGGGGGGGCTCGCCAACGTCCTGACTTTC	CASSAAGGLANVLTF
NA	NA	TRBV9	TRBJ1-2	TGTGCCAGCAGCCCAACAGGGTTTTCCGACTATGGCTACACCTTC	CASSPTGFSDYGYTF
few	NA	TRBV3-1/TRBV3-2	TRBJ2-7	TGTGCCAGCAGCCAAGTGCGGCAGTCCTCCTACGAGCAGTACTTC	CASSQVRQSSYEQYF
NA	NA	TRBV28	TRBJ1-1	TGTGCCAGCGGAATCCCCCGACAGGAAATGAACACTGAAGCTTTCTTT	CASGIPRQEMNTEAFF
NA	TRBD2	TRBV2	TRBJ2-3	TGTGCCAGCAGTGTTACTAGCGGGGGGGTTGGAGATACGCAGTATTTT	CASSVTSGGVGDTQYF
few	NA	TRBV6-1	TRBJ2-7	TGTGCCAGCAGTGACCAGGGCGGGGACGAGCAGTACTTC	CASSDQGGDEQYF
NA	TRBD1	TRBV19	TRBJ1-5	TGTGCCAGTAGTGTTACAGGGGTAAACGGTCAGCCCCAGCATTTT	CASSVTGVNGQPQHF
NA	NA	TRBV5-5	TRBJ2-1	TGTGCCAGCGCTTACAGGGACTCCTACAATGAGCAGTTCTTC	CASAYRDSYNEQFF
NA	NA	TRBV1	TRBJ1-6	TGCACCAGCAGCCAAATCGCCCCGGGACAGGGTTCGTCACCCCTCCACTTT	CTSSQIAPGQGSSPLHF
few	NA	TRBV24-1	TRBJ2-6	TGTGCCACCAGTGATTTTCGGGGGGCCAACGTCCTGACTTTC	CATSDFRGANVLTF
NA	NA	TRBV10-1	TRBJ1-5	TGCGCCAGCAGCCCTGCAGGCAATCAGCCCCAGCATTTT	CASSPAGNQPQHF
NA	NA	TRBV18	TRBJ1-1	TGTGCCAGCTCACTATCCCCAGGGAACACTGAAGCTTTCTTT	CASSLSPGNTEAFF
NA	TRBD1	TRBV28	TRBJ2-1	TGTGCCAGCAGTTTACGTCTGGGACAGGGGGCTGCGGATGAGCAGTTCTTC	CASSLRLGQGAADEQFF
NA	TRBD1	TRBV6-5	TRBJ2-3	TGTGCCAGCACCCCCTACACAGGGGCTGGGGATACGCAGTATTTT	CASTPYTGAGDTQYF
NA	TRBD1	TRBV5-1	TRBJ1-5	TGCGCCAGCAGCAAAGACAGGGATCAGCCCCAGCATTTT	CASSKDRDQPQHF
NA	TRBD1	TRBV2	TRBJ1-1	TGTGCCAGCAGGGATCGGACAGGGGATACTGAAGCTTTCTTT	CASRDRTGDTEAFF
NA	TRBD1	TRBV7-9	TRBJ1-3	TGTGCCAGCAGCTTAGAAGGTCAAGGACAGGGAGGTCACACCATATATTTT	CASSLEGQGQGGHTIYF
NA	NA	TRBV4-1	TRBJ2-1	TGCGCCAGCAGCCTCAACAGCTACAATGAGCAGTTCTTC	CASSLNSYNEQFF
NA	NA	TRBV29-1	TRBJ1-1	TGCAGCGTTGAAAAAGGTGGCCAGGGCACTGAAGCTTTCTTT	CSVEKGGQGTEAFF
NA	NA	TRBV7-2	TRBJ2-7	TGTGCCAGCAGCTTATGGGAGTCCGGCGAGCAGTACTTC	CASSLWESGEQYF
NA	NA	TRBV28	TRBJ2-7	TGTGCCAGCTGTTTGAGAGTGACTTACGAGCAGTACTTC	CASCLRVTYEQYF
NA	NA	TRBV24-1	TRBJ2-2	TGTGCCACCAGTGATTTGCTCGGGGAGCCGTTTTTT	CATSDLLGEPFF
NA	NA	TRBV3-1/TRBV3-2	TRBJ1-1	TGTGCCAGCAGCCAAAGGCAGGGAGGGCGTGGCACTGAAGCTTTCTTT	CASSQRQGGRGTEAFF
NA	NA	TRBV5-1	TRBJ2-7	TGCGCCAGCAGCTTGGTGGATAGCAGAACCTACGAGCAGTACTTC	CASSLVDSRTYEQYF
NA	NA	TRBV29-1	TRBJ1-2	TGCAGCGTTGATAACGGGGGCTACACCTTC	CSVDNGGYTF
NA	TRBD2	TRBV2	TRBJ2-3	TGTGCCCCCGAGCGGGGGAACACAGATACGCAGTATTTT	CAPERGNTDTQYF
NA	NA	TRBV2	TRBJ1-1	TGTGCCAGTAACAGGGTGAACACTGAAGCTTTCTTT	CASNRVNTEAFF
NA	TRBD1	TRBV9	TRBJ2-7	TGTGCCAGCAGCGTAGGTGGGACAGGGAACTACGAGCAGTACTTC	CASSVGGTGNYEQYF